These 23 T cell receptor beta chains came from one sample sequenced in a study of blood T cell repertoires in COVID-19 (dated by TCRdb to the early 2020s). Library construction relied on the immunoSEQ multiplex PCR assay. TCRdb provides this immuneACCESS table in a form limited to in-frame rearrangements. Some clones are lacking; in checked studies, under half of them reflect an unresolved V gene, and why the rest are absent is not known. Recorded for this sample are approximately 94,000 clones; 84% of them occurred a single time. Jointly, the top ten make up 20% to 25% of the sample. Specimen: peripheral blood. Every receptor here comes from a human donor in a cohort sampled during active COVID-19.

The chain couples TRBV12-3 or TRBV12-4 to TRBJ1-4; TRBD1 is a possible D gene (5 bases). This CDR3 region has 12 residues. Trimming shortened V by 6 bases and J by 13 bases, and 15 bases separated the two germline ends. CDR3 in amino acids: CASSDARGTLFF. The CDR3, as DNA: TGTGCCAGCAGCGACGCGCGCGGGACACTGTTTTTT.

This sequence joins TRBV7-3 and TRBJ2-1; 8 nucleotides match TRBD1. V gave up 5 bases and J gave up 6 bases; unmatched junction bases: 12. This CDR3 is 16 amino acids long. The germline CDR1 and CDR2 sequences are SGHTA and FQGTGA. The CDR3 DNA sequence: TGTGCCAGCAGCCTAGGGCAGGGGGCTGGGTCCAATGAGCAGTTCTTC. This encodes CASSLGQGAGSNEQFF. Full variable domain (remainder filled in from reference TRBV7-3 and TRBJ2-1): GAGVSQTPSNKVTEKGKYVELRCDPISGHTALYWYRQSLGQGPEFLIYFQGTGAADDSGLPNDRFFAVRPEGSVSTLKIQRTERGDSAVYLCASSLGQGAGSNEQFFGPGTRLTVL.

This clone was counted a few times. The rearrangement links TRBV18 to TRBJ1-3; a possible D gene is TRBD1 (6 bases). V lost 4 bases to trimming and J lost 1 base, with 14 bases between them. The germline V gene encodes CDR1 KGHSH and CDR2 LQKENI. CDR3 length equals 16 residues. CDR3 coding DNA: TGTGCCAGCTCACAACAAGAAGGGACATCTGGAAACACCATATATTTT. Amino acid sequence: CASSQQEGTSGNTIYF.

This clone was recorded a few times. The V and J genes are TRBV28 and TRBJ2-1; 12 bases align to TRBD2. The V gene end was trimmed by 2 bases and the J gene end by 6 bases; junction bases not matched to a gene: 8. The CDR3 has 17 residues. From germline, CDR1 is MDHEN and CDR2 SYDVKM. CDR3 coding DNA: TGTGCCAGCAGTTTACTTAGGACTAGCGGGGTCGGCAATGAGCAGTTCTTC. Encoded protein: CASSLLRTSGVGNEQFF.

The CDR3: CASSTDLGTGLVSYTF. CDR3 sequence (DNA): TGTGCCAGCAGCACCGACCTCGGGACAGGCCTAGTAAGCTACACCTTC. This sequence joins TRBV7-9 and TRBJ1-2; TRBD1 matches 8 bases. The germline gives CDR1 SEHNR, CDR2 FQNEAQ (reference sequence). V trimming: 5 bases; J trimming: 9 bases; junction bases outside the gene matches: 17. The length of the CDR3 is 16 residues. Variable domain in full (rest from reference TRBV7-9 and TRBJ1-2): DTGVSQNPRHKITKRGQNVTFRCDPISEHNRLYWYRQTLGQGPEFLTYFQNEAQLEKSRLLSDRFSAERPKGSFSTLEIQRTEQGDSAMYLCASSTDLGTGLVSYTFGSGTRLTVV.

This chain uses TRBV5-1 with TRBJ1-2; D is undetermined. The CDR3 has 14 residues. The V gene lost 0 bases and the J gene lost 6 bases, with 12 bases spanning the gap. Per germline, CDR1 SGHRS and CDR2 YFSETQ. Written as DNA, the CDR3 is TGCGCCAGCAGCTTGGCCGGGGAGAGGAATGGCTACACCTTC. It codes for CASSLAGERNGYTF. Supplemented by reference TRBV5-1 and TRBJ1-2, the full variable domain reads KAGVTQTPRYLIKTRGQQVTLSCSPISGHRSVSWYQQTPGQGLQFLFEYFSETQRNKGNFPGRFSGRQFSNSRSEMNVSTLELGDSALYLCASSLAGERNGYTFGSGTRLTVV.

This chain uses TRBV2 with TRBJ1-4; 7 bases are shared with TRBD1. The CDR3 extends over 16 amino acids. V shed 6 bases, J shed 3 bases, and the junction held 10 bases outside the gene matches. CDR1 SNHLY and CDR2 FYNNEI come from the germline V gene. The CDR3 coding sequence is TGTGCCAGCAGCACAAGGGGGCGCGGGGCTAATGAAAAACTGTTTTTT. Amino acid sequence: CASSTRGRGANEKLFF.

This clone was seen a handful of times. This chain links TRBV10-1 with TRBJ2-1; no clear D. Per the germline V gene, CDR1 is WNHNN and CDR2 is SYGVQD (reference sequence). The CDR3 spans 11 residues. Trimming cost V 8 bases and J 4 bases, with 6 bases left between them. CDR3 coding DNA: TGCGCCAGCCAGAATTACAATGAGCAGTTCTTC. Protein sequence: CASQNYNEQFF.

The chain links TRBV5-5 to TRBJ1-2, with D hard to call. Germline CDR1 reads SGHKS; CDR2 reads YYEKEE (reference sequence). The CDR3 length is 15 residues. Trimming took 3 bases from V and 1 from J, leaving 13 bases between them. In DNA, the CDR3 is TGTGCCAGCAGCTCCCTTGAGGGATATAACTATGGCTACACCTTC. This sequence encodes CASSSLEGYNYGYTF.

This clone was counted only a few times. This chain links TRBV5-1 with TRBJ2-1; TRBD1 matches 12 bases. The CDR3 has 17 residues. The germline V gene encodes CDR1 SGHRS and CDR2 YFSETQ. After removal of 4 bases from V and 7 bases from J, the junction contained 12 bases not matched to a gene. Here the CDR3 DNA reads TGCGCCAGCAGCCCGGGACAGGGGGCCCTCGTTTGGAATGAGCAGTTCTTC. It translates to CASSPGQGALVWNEQFF.

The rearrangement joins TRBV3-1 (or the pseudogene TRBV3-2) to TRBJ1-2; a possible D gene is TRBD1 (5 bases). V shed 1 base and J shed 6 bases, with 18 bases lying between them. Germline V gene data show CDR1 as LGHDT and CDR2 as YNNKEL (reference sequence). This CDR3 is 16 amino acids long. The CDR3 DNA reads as TGTGCCAGCAGCCAAGCGCTGCAGGGCACCTATAATGGCTACACCTTC. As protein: CASSQALQGTYNGYTF.

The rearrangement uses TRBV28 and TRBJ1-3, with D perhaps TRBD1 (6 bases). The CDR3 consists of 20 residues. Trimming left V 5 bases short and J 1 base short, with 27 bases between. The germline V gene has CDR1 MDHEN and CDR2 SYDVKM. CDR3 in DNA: TGTGCCAGCAGTCCCACCCTACAGGGACCTAGTCGGGGATCTGGAAACACCATATATTTT. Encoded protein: CASSPTLQGPSRGSGNTIYF. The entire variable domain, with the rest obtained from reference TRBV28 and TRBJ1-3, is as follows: DVKVTQSSRYLVKRTGEKVFLECVQDMDHENMFWYRQDPGLGLRLIYFSYDVKMKEKGDIPEGYSVSREKKERFSLILESASTNQTSMYLCASSPTLQGPSRGSGNTIYFGEGSWLTVV.

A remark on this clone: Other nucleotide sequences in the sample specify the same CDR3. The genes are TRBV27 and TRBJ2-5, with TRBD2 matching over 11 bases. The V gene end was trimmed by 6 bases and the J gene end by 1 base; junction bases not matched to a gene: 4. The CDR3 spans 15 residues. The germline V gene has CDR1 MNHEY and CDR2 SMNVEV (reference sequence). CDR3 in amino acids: CASRRLAGIQETQYF. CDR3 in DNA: TGTGCCAGCAGGAGACTAGCGGGAATCCAAGAGACCCAGTACTTC.

The CDR3 is CARAPRGPEQFF. CDR3 DNA sequence: TGTGCCAGGGCTCCTAGGGGCCCGGAGCAGTTCTTC. The chain combines TRBV9 with TRBJ2-1; D might be TRBD1 (5 bases). V was pared by 8 bases and J by 10 bases, with 16 bases between. The CDR3 runs 12 residues. Germline values: CDR1 SGDLS, CDR2 YYNGEE. The full variable domain, with the rest looked up from reference TRBV9 and TRBJ2-1, is DSGVTQTPKHLITATGQRVTLRCSPRSGDLSVYWYQQSLDQGLQFLIQYYNGEERAKGNILERFSAQQFPDLHSELNLSSLELGDSALYFCARAPRGPEQFFGPGTRLTVL.

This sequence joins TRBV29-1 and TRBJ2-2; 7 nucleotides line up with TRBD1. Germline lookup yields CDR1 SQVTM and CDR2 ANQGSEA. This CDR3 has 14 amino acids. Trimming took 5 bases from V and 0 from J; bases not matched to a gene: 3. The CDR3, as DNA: TGCAGCGTTCAAACAGGGGCGAACACCGGGGAGCTGTTTTTT. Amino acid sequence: CSVQTGANTGELFF.

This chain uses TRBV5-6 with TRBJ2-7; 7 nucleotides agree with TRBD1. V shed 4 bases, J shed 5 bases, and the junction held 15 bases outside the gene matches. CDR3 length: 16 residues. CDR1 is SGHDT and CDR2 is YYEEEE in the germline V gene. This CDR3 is CASSLRHQTGRHEQYF. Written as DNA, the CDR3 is TGTGCCAGCAGCCTGCGCCACCAGACAGGGCGACACGAGCAGTACTTC.

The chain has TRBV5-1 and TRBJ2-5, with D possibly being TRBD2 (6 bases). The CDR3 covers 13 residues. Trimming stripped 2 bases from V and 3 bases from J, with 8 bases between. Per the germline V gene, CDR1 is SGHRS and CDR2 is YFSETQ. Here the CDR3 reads CASSLIAEETQYF. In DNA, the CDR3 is TGCGCCAGCAGCTTAATAGCGGAAGAGACCCAGTACTTC.

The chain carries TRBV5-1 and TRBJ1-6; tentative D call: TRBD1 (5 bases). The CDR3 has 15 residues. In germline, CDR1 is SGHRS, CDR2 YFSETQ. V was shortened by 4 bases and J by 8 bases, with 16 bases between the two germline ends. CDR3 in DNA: TGCGCCAGCAGCCCCATTGGCAGGGTTGATTCACCCCTCCACTTT. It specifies CASSPIGRVDSPLHF.

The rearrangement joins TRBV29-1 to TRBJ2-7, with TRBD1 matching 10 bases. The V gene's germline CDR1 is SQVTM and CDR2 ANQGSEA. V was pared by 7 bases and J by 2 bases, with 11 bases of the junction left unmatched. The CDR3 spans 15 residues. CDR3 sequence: CSAASRDRGPYEQYF. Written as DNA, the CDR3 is TGCAGCGCGGCTTCCCGGGACAGGGGACCCTACGAGCAGTACTTC.

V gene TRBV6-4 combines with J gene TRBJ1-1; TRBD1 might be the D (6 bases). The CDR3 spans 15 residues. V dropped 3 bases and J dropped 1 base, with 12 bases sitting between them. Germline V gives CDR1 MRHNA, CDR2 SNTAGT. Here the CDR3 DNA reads TGTGCCAGCAGTGATTCCCCGGACAGGAACACTGAAGCTTTCTTT. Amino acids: CASSDSPDRNTEAFF.

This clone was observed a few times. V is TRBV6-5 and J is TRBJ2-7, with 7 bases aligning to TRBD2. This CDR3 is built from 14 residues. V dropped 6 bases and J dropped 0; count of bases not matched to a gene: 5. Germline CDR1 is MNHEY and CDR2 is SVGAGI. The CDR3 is CASSSRTSSYEQYF. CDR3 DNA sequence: TGTGCCAGCAGCTCTCGGACTAGCTCCTACGAGCAGTACTTC.

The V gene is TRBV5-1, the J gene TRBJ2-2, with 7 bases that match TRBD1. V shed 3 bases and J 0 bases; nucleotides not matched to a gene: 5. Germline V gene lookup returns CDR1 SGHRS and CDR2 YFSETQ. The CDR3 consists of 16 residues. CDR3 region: CASSSGQNPNTGELFF. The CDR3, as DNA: TGCGCCAGCAGCTCGGGACAGAACCCGAACACCGGGGAGCTGTTTTTT.

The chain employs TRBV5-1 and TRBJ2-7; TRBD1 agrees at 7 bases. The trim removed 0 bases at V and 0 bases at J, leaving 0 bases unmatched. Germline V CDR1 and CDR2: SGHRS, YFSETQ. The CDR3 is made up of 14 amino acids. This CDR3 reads CASSLGDSSYEQYF. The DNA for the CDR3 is TGCGCCAGCAGCTTGGGGGACAGCTCCTACGAGCAGTACTTC.